This T cell receptor beta chain emerged from a study of cytomegalovirus exposure and HLA in healthy donors. Study-wide points: CMV antigen specificity of three CMV-associated chains was confirmed in vitro.

The CDR3 contains 14 residues. Trimming at V came to 7 bases and at J to 6 bases, leaving 8 bases not matched to a gene. CDR1 is MRHNA, CDR2 SNTAGT, per germline. Regarding this clone: Its antigen is still unknown.

The repertoire was sequenced with immunoSEQ multiplex PCR; TCRdb's copy has only in-frame clones and lacks some. The data contain some 320,000 clones, roughly 90% of them singletons. Sequencing was done on a sample of PBMCs. The TCR comes from a woman aged 25-40 years in good health and CMV-seropositive. The chain is built from TRBV6-4 and TRBJ2-3, with 9 bases matching TRBD2. CDR3 in amino acids: CASIVAGGPDTQYF. The CDR3 nucleotides read TGTGCCAGCATCGTTGCGGGGGGGCCGGATACGCAGTATTTT.